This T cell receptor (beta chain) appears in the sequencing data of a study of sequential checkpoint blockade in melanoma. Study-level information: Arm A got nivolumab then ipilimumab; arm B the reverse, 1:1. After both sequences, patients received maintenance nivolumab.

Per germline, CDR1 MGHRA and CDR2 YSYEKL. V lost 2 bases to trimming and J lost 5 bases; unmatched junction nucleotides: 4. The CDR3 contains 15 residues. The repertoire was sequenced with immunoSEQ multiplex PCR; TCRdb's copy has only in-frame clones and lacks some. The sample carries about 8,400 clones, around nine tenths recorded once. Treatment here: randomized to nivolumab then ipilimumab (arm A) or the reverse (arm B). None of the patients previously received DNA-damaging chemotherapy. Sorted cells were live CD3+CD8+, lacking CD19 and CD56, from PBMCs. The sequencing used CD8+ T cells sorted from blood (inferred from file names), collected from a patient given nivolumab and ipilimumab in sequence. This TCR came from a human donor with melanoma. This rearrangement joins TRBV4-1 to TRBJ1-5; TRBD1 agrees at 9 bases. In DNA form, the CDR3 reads TGCGCCAGCAGCCAACAGGACAGGGGCGATCAGCCCCAGCATTTT. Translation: CASSQQDRGDQPQHF.